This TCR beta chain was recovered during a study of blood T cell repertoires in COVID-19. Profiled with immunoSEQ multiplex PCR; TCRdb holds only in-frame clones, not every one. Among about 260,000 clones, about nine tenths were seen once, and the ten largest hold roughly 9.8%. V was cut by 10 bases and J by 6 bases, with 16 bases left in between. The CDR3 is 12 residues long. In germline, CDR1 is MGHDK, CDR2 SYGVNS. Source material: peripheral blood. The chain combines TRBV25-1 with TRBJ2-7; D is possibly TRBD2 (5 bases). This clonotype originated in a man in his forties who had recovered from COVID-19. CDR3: CATAEGVLEQYF. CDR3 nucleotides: TGTGCCACGGCAGAGGGAGTCCTCGAGCAGTACTTC.